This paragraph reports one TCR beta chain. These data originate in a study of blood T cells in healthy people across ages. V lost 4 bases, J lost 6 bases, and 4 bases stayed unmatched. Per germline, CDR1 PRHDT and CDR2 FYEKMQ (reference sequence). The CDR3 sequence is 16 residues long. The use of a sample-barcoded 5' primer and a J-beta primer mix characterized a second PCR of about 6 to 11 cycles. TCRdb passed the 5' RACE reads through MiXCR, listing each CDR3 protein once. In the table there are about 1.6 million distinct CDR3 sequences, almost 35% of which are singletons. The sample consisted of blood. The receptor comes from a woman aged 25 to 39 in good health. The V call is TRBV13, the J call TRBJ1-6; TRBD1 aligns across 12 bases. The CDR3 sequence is CASSSSGQGANSPLHF. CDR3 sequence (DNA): TGTGCCAGCAGCTCCTCGGGACAGGGGGCTAATTCACCCCTCCACTTT.